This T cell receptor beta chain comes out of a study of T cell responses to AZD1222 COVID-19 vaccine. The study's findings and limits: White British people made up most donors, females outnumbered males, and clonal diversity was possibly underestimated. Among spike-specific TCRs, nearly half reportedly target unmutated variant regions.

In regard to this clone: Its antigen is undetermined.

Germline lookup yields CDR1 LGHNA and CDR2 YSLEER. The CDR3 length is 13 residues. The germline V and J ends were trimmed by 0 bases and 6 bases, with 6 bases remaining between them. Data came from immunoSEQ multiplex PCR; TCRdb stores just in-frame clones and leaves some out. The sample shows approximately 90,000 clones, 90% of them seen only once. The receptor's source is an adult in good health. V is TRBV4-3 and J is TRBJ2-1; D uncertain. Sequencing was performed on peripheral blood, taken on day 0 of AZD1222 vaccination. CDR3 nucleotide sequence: TGCGCCAGCAGCCAAGATTCTTCCAATGAGCAGTTCTTC. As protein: CASSQDSSNEQFF.